This TCR beta chain was captured in a study of T-cell reconstitution after alpha-beta-depleted transplantation in children. Study observations and caveats: Elevated TCRbeta diversity at day 60 was traced, in some patients, to surviving recipient T cells and thymic progenitors. As was reported, about two months after transplant, alpha-beta T cells came from several hundred expanded graft clones. Hyperexpanded clones declined; after one year, newly produced T cells mostly supplied diversity.

V gave up 4 bases and J gave up 0 bases, with 10 bases separating them. Germline CDR1 MGHRA, CDR2 YSYEKL. The CDR3 extends over 15 amino acids. TCRbeta library construction was performed incorporating unique molecular identifiers. In TCRdb, the PCR reads were re-called with MiXCR into one record per CDR3 protein. The sample lists around 250,000 distinct CDR3 sequences, around 8% occurring once. In this sample, this clonotype turned up many times. Its matching antigen is unknown. Sequencing used PBMCs, mostly from graft donor cells, obtained 180 days after TCRalphabeta/CD19-depleted stem cell transplant. The sequence was collected from a male patient younger than 18 who had a stem cell transplant for acute lymphoblastic leukemia, so the T cells may come from the graft donor. The rearrangement links TRBV4-1 to TRBJ2-1; D ambiguous. The DNA for the CDR3 is TGCGCCAGCAGCCTAGAACCTAACTCCTACAATGAGCAGTTCTTC. Its protein is CASSLEPNSYNEQFF.